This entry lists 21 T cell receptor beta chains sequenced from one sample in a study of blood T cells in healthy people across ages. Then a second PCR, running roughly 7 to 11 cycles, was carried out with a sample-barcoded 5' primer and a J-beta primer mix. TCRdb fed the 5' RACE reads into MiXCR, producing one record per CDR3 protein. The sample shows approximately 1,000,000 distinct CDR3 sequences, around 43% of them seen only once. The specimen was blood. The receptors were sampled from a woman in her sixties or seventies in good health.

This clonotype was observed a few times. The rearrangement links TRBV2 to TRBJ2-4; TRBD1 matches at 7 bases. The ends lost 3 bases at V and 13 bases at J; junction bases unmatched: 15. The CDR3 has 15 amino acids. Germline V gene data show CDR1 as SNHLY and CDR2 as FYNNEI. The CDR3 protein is CASSESKGAYNEQYF. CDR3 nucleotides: TGTGCCAGCAGTGAGTCAAAGGGGGCTTACAATGAGCAGTACTTC. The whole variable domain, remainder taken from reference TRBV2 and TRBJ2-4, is EPEVTQTPSHQVTQMGQEVILRCVPISNHLYFYWYRQILGQKVEFLVSFYNNEISEKSEIFDDQFSVERPDGSNFTLKIRSTKLEDSAMYFCASSESKGAYNEQYFGAGTRLSVL.

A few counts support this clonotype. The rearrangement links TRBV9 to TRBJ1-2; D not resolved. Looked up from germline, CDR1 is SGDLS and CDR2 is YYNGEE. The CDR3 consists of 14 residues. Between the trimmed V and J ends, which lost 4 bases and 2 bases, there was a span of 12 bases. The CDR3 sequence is CASSPAGSNYGYTF. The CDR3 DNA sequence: TGTGCCAGCAGCCCAGCGGGGTCCAACTATGGCTACACCTTC.

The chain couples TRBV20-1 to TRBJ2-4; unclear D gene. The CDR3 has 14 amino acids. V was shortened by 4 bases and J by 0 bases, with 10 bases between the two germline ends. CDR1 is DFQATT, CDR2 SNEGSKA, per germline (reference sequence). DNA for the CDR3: TGCAGTGCTACAGCAAGACTAGCCAAAAACATTCAGTACTTC. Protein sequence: CSATARLAKNIQYF.

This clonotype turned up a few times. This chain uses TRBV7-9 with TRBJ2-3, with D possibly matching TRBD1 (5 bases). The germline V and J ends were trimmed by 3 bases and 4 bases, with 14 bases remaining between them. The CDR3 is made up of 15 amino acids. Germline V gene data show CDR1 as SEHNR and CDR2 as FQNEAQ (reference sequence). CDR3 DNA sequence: TGTGCCAGCAGCTTCCCCAGGGAAGGTGCAGATACGCAGTATTTT. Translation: CASSFPREGADTQYF.

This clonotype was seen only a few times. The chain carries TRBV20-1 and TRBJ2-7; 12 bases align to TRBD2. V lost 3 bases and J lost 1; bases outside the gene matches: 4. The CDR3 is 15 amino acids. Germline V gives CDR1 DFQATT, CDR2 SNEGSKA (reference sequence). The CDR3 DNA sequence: TGCAGTGCTAGGGGGGGACTAGCGGGTTCCTACGAGCAGTACTTC. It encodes CSARGGLAGSYEQYF.

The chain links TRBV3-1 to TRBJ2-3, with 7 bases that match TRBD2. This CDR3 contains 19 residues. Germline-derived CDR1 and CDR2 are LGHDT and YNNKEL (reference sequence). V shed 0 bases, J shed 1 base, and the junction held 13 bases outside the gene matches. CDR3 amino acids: CASSQDSGGSKVGTDTQYF. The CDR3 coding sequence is TGTGCCAGCAGCCAAGATTCGGGCGGGAGTAAGGTGGGCACAGATACGCAGTATTTT.

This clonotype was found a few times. The CDR3 spells CASSSLAGVGEQYF. The DNA for the CDR3 is TGTGCCAGCAGCTCTCTAGCGGGAGTCGGTGAGCAGTACTTC. The V and J genes are TRBV7-2 and TRBJ2-5; 10 bases match TRBD2. This CDR3 has 14 residues. Germline-derived CDR1 and CDR2 are SGHTA and FQGNSA. J gave up 11 bases and V 4 bases, and 10 bases lay outside the gene matches.

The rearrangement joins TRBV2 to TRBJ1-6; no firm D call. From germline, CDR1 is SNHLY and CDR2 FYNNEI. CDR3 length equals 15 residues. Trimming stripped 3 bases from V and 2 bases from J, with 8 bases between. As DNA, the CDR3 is TGTGCCAGCAGTGATCGGCACCCCTATAATTCACCCCTCCACTTT. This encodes CASSDRHPYNSPLHF.

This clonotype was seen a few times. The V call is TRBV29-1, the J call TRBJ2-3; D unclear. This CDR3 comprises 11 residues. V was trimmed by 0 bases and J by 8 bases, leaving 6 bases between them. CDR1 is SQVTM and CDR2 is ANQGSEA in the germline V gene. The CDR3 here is CSVEDPPTQYF. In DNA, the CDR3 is TGCAGCGTTGAAGACCCACCTACGCAGTATTTT.

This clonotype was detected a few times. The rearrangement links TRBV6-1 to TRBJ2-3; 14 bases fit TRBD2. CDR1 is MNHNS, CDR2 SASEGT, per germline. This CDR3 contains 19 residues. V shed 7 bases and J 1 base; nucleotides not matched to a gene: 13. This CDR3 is CASKKTSGRAGGGTDTQYF. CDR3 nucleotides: TGTGCCAGCAAGAAGACTAGCGGGAGGGCCGGGGGTGGCACAGATACGCAGTATTTT.

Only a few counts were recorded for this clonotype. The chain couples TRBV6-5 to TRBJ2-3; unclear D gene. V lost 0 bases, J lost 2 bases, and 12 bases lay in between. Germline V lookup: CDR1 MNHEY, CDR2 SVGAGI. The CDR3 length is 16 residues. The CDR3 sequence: CASSYSSASPTDTQYF. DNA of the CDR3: TGTGCCAGCAGTTACTCGAGCGCTAGTCCCACAGATACGCAGTATTTT.

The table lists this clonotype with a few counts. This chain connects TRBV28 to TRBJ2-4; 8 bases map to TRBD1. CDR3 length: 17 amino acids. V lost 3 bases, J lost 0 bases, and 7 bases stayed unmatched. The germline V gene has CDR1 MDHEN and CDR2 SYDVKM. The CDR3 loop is CASSFQLQGAAKNIQYF. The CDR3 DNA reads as TGTGCCAGCAGTTTTCAACTCCAGGGGGCAGCCAAAAACATTCAGTACTTC.

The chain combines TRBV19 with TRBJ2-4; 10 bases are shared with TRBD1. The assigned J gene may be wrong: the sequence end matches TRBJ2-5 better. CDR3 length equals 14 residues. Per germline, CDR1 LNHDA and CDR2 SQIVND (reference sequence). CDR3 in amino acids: CASTPTGGRETQYF. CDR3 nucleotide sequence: TGTGCCAGTACCCCGACAGGGGGCAGGGAGACCCAGTACTTC.

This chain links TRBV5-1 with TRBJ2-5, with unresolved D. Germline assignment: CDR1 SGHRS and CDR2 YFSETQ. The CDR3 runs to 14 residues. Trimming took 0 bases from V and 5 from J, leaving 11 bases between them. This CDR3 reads CASSLGWGTETQYF. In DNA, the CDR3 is TGCGCCAGCAGCTTGGGTTGGGGAACCGAGACCCAGTACTTC.

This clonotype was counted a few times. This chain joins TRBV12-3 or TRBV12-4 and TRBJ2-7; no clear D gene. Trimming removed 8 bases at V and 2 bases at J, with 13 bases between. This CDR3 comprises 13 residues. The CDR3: CASATGTTYEQYF. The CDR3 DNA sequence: TGTGCCAGCGCCACTGGAACCACCTACGAGCAGTACTTC.

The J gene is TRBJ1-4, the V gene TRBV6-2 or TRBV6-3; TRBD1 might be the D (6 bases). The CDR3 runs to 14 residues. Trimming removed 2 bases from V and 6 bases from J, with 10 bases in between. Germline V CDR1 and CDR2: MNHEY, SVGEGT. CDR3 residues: CASSYGTRDEKLFF. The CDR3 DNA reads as TGTGCCAGCAGTTACGGGACAAGAGATGAAAAACTGTTTTTT.

The CDR3 loop reads CASSLEVHEQFF. The CDR3 region has the DNA TGTGCCAGCAGCTTGGAAGTCCATGAGCAGTTCTTC. This chain links TRBV5-8 with TRBJ2-1; the D is unclear. V shed 0 bases and J shed 8 bases, with 6 bases lying between them. Germline loops: CDR1 SGHTS, CDR2 YDEGEE. The CDR3 spans 12 residues.

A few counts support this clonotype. As DNA, the CDR3 is TGTGCCTGCTCGGGACAGATTAACAATGAGCAGTTCTTC. Residues: CACSGQINNEQFF. This chain links TRBV19 with TRBJ2-1, with 7 bases lining up with TRBD1. V shed 11 bases, J shed 5 bases, and the junction held 9 bases outside the gene matches. The CDR3 consists of 13 residues. CDR1 is LNHDA and CDR2 is SQIVND in the germline V gene (reference sequence).

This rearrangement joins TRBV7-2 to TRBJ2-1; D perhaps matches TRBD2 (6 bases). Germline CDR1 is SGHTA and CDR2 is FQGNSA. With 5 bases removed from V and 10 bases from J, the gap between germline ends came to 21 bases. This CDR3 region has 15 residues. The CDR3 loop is CASSPQFGRVYEQFF. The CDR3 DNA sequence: TGTGCCAGCAGCCCCCAGTTCGGGAGAGTTTACGAGCAGTTCTTC.

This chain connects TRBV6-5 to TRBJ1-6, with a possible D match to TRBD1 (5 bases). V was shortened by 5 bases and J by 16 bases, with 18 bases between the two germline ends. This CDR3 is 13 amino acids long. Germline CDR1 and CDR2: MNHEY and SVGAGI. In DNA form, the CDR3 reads TGTGCCAGCAGTCCGCCCCAGGGAAAAAGGCTCCACTTT. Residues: CASSPPQGKRLHF.

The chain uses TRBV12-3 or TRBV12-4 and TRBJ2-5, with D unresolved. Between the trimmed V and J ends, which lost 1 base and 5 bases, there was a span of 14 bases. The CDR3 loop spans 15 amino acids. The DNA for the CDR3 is TGTGCCAGCAGTTTAGGGTCCGTCCCCGGGGAGACCCAGTACTTC. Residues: CASSLGSVPGETQYF.